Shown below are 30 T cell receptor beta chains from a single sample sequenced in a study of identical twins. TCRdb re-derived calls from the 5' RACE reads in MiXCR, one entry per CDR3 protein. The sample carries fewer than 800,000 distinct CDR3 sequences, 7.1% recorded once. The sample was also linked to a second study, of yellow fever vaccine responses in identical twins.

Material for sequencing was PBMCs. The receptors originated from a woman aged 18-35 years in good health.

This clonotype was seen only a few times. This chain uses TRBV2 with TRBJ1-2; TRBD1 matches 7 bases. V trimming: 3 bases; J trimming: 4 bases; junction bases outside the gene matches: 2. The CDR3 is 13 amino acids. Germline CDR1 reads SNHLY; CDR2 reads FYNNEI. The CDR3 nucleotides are TGTGCCAGCAGTGATAGGACAGGCTATGGCTACACCTTC. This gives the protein CASSDRTGYGYTF.

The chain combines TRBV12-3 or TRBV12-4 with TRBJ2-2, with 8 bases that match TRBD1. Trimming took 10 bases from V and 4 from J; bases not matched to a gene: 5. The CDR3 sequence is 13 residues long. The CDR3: CATQQGGTGELFF. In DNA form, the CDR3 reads TGTGCCACACAACAGGGGGGCACCGGGGAGCTGTTTTTT.

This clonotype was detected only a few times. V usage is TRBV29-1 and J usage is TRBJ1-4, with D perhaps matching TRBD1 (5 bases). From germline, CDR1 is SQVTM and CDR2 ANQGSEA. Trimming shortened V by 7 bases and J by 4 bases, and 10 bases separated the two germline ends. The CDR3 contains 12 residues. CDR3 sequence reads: CSAQGGNEKLFF. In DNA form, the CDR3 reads TGCAGCGCTCAGGGAGGTAATGAAAAACTGTTTTTT.

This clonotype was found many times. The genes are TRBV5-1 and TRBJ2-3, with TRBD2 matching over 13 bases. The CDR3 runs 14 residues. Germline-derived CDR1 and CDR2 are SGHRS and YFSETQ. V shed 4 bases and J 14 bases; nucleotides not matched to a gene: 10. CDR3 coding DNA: TGCGCCAGCAGCCAAGGACTAGCGGGAGCGCCGGGGTATTTT. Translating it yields CASSQGLAGAPGYF.

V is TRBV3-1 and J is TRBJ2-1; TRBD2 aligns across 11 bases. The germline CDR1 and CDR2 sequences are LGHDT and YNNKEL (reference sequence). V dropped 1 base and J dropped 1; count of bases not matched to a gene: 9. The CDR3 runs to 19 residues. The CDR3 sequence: CASSQVPLAGAQSYNEQFF. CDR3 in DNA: TGTGCCAGCAGCCAAGTCCCACTAGCGGGGGCCCAGTCCTACAATGAGCAGTTCTTC.

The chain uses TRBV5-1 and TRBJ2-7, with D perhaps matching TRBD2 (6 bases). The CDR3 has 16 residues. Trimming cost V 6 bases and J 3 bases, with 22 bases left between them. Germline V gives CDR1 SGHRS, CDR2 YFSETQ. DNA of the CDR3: TGCGCCAGCAACTTAATCTTTCGGGGGTCAGGCTACGAGCAGTACTTC. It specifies CASNLIFRGSGYEQYF.

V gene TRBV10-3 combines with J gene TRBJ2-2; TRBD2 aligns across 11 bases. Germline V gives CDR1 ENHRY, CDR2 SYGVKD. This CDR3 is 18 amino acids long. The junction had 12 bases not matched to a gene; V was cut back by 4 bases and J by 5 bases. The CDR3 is CAISASQIAGGMTGELFF. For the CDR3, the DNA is TGTGCCATCAGTGCCTCCCAAATAGCGGGAGGGATGACCGGGGAGCTGTTTTTT.

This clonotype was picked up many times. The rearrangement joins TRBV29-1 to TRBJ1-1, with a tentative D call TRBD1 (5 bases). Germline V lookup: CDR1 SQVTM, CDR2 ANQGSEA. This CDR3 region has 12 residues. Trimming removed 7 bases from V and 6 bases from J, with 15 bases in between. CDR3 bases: TGCAGCGCCATTAAGGGGTTACCTGAAGCTTTCTTT. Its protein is CSAIKGLPEAFF.

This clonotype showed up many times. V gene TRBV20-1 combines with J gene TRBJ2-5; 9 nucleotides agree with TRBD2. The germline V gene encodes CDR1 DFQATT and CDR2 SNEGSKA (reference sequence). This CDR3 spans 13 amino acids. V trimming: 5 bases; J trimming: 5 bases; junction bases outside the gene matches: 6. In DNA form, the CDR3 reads TGCAGTGCTCCCTCGAGCGGGAGGGAGACCCAGTACTTC. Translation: CSAPSSGRETQYF.

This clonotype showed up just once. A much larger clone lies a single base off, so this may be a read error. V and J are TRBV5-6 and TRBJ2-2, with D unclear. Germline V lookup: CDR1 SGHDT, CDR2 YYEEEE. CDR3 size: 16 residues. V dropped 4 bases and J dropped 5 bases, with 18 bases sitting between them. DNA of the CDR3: TGTGCCAGCAGCACCGGGCCCACCTATAAAACCGGGGAGCTGTTTTTT. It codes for CASSTGPTYKTGELFF.

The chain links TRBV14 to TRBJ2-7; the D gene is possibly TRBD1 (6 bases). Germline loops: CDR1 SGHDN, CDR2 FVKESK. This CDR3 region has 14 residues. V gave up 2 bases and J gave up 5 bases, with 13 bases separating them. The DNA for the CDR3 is TGTGCCAGCAGCCAAAAACAGGGCGTCCACGAGCAGTACGTC. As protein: CASSQKQGVHEQYV.

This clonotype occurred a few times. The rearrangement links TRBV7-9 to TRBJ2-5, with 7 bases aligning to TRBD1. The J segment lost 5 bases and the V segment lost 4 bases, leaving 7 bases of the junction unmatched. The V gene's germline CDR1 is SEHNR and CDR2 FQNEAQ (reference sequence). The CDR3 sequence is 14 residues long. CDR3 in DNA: TGTGCCAGCAGCTCTGGACAGGTCAATGAGACCCAGTACTTC. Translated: CASSSGQVNETQYF.

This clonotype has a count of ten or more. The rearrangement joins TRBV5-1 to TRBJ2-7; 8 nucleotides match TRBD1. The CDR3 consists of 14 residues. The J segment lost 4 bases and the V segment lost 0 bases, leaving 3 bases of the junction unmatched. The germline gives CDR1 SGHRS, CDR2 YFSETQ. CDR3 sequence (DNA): TGCGCCAGCAGCTTGGGGACAGGGCAATACGAGCAGTACTTC. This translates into CASSLGTGQYEQYF.

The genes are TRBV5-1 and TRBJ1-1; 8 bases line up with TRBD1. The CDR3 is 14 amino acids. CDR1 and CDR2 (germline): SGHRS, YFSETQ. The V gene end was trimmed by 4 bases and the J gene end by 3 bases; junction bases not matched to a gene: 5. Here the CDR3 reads CASSDGTGHTEAFF. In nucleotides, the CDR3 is TGCGCCAGCAGCGATGGGACAGGTCACACTGAAGCTTTCTTT.

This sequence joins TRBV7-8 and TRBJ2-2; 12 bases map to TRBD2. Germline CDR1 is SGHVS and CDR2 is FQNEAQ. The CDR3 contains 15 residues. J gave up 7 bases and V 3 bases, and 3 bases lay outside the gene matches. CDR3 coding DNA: TGTGCCAGCAGCTTCCTAGCGGGGGGGATCGGGGAGCTGTTTTTT. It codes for CASSFLAGGIGELFF.

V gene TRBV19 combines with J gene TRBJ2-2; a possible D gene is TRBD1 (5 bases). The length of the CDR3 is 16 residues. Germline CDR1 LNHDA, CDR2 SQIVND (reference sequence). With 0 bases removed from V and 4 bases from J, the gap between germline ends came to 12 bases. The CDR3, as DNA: TGTGCCAGTAGTATAGATAGCAGGGTGGGCACCGGGGAGCTGTTTTTT. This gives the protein CASSIDSRVGTGELFF.

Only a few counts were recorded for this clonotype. CDR3 DNA sequence: TGTGCCAGCAGTGTGAGGATCCAGGTGGGCTCCTACGAGCAGTACGTC. It yields the protein CASSVRIQVGSYEQYV. V usage is TRBV2 and J usage is TRBJ2-7, with D unclear. V lost 4 bases, J lost 0 bases, and 16 bases lay in between. The CDR3 consists of 16 residues. Germline CDR1 SNHLY, CDR2 FYNNEI.

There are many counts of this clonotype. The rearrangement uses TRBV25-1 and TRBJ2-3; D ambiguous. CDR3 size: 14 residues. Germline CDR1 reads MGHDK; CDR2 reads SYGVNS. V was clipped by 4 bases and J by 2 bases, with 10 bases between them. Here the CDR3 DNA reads TGTGCCAGCAGTGCAAACTTAGTCACAGATACGCAGTATTTT. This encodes CASSANLVTDTQYF.

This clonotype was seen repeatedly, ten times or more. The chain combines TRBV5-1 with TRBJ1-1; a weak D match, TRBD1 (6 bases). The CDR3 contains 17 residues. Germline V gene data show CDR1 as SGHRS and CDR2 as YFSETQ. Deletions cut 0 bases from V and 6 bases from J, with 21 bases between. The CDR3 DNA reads TGCGCCAGCAGCTTGGATCCAGGGGTGGAATGGACTGCTGAAGCTTTCTTT. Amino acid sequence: CASSLDPGVEWTAEAFF.

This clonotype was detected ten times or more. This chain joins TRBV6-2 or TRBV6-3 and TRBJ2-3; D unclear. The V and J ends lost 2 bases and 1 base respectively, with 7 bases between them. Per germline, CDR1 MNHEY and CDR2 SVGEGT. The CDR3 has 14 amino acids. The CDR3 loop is CASSYGFRTDTQYF. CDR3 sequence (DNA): TGTGCCAGCAGTTACGGATTCCGCACAGATACGCAGTATTTT.

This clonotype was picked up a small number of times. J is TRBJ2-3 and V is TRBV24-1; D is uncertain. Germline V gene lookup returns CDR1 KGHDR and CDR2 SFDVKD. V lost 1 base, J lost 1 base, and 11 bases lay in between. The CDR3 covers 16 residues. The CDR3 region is CATSDLGRSGTDTQYF. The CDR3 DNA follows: TGTGCCACCAGTGATTTAGGAAGATCGGGCACAGATACGCAGTATTTT.

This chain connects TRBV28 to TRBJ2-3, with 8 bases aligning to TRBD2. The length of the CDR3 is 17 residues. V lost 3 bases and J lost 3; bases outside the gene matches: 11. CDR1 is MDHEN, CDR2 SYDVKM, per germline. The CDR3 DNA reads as TGTGCCAGCAGTTTCGGGGGGGGAGTAGGAGGGACAGATACGCAGTATTTT. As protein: CASSFGGGVGGTDTQYF.

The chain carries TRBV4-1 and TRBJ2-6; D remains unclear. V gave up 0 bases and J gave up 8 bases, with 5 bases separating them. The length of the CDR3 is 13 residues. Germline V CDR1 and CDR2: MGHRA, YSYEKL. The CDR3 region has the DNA TGCGCCAGCAGCCAAGATAGGTCCAACGTCCTGACTTTC. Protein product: CASSQDRSNVLTF.

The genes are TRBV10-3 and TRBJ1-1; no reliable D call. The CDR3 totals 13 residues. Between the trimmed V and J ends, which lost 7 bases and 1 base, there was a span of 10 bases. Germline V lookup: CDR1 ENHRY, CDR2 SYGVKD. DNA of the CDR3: TGTGCCATCAAGTTCGGTGGGAACACTGAAGCTTTCTTT. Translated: CAIKFGGNTEAFF.

DNA of the CDR3: TGCAGTGCTAGACGACCGACGAACACCGGGGAGCTGTTTTTT. It yields the protein CSARRPTNTGELFF. The V call is TRBV20-1, the J call TRBJ2-2; no definite D call. Germline lookup yields CDR1 DFQATT and CDR2 SNEGSKA (reference sequence). The V end was cut by 2 bases, the J end by 0 bases, with 7 bases between. This CDR3 is 14 amino acids long.

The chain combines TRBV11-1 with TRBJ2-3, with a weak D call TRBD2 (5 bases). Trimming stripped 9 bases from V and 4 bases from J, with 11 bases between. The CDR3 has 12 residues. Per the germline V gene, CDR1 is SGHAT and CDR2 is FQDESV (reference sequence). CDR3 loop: CARPTRADTQYF. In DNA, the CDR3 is TGTGCCAGACCCACTAGGGCAGATACGCAGTATTTT. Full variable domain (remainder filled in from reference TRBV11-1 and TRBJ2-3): EAEVAQSPRYKITEKSQAVAFWCDPISGHATLYWYRQILGQGPELLVQFQDESVVDDSQLPKDRFSAERLKGVDSTLKIQPAELGDSAMYLCARPTRADTQYFGPGTRLTVL.

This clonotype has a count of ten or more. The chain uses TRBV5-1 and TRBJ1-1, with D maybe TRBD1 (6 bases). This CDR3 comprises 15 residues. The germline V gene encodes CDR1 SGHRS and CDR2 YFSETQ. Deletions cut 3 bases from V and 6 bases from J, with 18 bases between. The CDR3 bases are TGCGCCAGCAGCTCCCGAACAGGGCGGCCCGCTGAAGCTTTCTTT. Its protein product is CASSSRTGRPAEAFF.

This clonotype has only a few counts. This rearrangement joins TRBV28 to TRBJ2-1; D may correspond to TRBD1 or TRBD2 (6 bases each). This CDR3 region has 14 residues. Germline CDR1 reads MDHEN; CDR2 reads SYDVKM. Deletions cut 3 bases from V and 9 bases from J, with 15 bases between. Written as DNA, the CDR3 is TGTGCCAGCAGTTTTAGGGGGGCCGGGGGTGAGCAGTTCTTC. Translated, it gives CASSFRGAGGEQFF.

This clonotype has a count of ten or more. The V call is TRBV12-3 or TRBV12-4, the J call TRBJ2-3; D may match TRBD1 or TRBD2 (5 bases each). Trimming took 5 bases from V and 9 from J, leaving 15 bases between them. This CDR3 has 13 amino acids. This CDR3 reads CASSPGASKTQYF. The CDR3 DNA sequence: TGTGCCAGCAGTCCCGGGGCCAGCAAGACGCAGTATTTT.

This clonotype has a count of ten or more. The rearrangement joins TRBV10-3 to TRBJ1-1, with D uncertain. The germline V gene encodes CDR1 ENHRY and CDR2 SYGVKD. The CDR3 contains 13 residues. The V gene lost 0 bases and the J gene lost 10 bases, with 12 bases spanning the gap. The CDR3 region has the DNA TGTGCCATCAGTGAGTCACGGACCCAAACAGCTTTCTTT. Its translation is CAISESRTQTAFF.